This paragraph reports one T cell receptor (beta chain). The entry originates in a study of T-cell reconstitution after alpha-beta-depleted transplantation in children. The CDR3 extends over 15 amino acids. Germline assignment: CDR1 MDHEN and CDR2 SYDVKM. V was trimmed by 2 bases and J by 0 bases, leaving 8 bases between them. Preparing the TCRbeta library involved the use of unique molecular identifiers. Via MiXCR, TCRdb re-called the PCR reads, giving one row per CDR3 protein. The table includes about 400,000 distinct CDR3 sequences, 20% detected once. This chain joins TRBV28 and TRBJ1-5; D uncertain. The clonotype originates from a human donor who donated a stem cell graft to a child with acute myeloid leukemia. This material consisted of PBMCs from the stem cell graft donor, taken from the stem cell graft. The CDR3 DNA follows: TGTGCCAGCAGTTTACAGCCTTATAGCAATCAGCCCCAGCATTTT. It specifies CASSLQPYSNQPQHF.